This TCR beta chain derives from a study of Graves' ophthalmopathy and Graves' hyperthyroidism. This clonotype was counted at least ten times. Certain patients, namely those with other autoimmune diseases, uncontrolled infections, pregnancy or lactation, were excluded. The starting material, over 8.5 ml of fresh peripheral blood, provided the PBMCs. CDR3 size: 13 residues. Germline V gene data show CDR1 as LGHDT and CDR2 as YNNKEL (reference sequence). Trimming left V 4 bases short and J 2 bases short, with 8 bases between. CDR3 regions of TCR beta were amplified from RNA transcripts. The authors performed first-round RT-PCR with HTBI primers and then a second-round multiplex PCR. In TCRdb, the multiplex PCR reads were re-called with MiXCR into one record per CDR3 protein. The data contain some 47,000 distinct CDR3 sequences, less than 65% of them singletons.

This chain uses TRBV3-1 with TRBJ1-2; maybe TRBD1 (5 bases). The material sequenced was peripheral blood. The clonotype originates from an adult man with Graves' ophthalmopathy. The CDR3 DNA reads TGTGCCAGCAGCCGGGACGGAAACTATGGCTACACCTTC. Amino acids: CASSRDGNYGYTF.